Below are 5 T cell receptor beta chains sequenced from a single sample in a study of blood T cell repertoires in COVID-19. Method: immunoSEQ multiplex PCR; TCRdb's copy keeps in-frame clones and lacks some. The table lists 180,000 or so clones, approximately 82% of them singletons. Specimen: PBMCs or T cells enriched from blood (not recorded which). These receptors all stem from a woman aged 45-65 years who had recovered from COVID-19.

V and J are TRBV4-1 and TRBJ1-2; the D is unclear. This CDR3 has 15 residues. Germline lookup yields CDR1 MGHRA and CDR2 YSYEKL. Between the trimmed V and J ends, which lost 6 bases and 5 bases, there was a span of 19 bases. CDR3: CASRSMRPEKYGYTF. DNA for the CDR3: TGCGCCAGCAGAAGTATGAGGCCGGAAAAATATGGCTACACCTTC.

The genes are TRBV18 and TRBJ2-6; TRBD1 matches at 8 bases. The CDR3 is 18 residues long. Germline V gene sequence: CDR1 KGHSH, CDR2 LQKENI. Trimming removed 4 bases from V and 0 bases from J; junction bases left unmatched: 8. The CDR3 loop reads CASSRGAGGASGANVLTF. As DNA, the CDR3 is TGTGCCAGCTCACGGGGGGCAGGGGGCGCCTCTGGGGCCAACGTCCTGACTTTC.

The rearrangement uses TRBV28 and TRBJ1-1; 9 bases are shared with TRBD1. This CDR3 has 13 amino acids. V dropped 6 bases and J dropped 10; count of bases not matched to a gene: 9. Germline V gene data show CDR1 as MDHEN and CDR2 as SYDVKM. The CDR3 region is CASSVPGQGRAFF. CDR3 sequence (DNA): TGTGCCAGCAGCGTTCCGGGACAGGGCCGAGCTTTCTTT.

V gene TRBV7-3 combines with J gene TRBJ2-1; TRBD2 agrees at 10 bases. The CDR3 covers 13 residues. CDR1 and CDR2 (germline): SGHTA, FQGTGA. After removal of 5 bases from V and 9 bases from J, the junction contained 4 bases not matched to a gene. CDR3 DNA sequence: TGTGCCAGCAGCCCTTTAGCGGGGGGTGAGCAGTTCTTC. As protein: CASSPLAGGEQFF. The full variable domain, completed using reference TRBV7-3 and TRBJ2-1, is GAGVSQTPSNKVTEKGKYVELRCDPISGHTALYWYRQSLGQGPEFLIYFQGTGAADDSGLPNDRFFAVRPEGSVSTLKIQRTERGDSAVYLCASSPLAGGEQFFGPGTRLTVL.

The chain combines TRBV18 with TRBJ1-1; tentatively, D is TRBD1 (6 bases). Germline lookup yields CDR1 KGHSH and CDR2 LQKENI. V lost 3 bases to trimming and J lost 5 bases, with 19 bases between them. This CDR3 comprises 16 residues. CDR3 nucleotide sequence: TGTGCCAGCTCACCGAATCGCCAGGGGCGGCGGACTGAAGCTTTCTTT. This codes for CASSPNRQGRRTEAFF. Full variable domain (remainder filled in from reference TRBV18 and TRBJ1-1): NAGVMQNPRHLVRRRGQEARLRCSPMKGHSHVYWYRQLPEEGLKFMVYLQKENIIDESGMPKERFSAEFPKEGPSILRIQQVVRGDSAAYFCASSPNRQGRRTEAFFGQGTRLTVV.